This T cell receptor beta chain was captured in a study of a mutant IDH1 vaccine in newly diagnosed glioma (dated by TCRdb to 2020 to 2022). About the full investigation: Vaccination was initiated 4-6 weeks after radiotherapy alone, or concurrently with temozolomide cycles in the chemotherapy-containing groups. Of the 32 patients who were treated, about 62% were male and around 40% were female, and the mean age was roughly 40 years. Prior to enrollment, patients had been given standard therapy consisting of radiotherapy alone, temozolomide alone, or radiochemotherapy with temozolomide, with the combination given to most patients. The week-35 safety follow-up was designated visit V12, and the week-47 end of study was designated visit V13. Six visits were used for peripheral blood collection: V03 (baseline), V05, V07, V10, V12 and V13. Longitudinal TCRB deep sequencing was performed for about two dozen treated patients wherever samples were available for exploratory analyses.

The meaning of the sample's time point label: week 47, end of study. A 20-mer mutant IDH1 peptide at 300 micrograms in Montanide made up each vaccine dose, which was injected subcutaneously together with topical imiquimod. Across visits V03 through V10, patients got a total of eight vaccinations, given in weeks 1, 3, 5, 7, 11, 15, 19 and 23. The donors had newly diagnosed IDH1-mutant astrocytomas of WHO grade 3 or 4 that showed loss of nuclear ATRX. The samples were drawn from NOA16, a multicentre, single-arm, open-label phase I trial in Germany that tested a mutant IDH1 peptide vaccine in humans for the first time. Genomic DNA for TCRB sequencing was extracted from EDTA blood using the DNeasy Blood and Tissue Kit. Of note for this clone: Its target antigen remains unknown. Within one base of it there is no much larger clone, and no base qualities were kept.

Inclusive of the bounding cysteine and phenylalanine, the CDR3 is 14 residues long. Solely the CDR3 DNA is kept, with 42 bases framed from the first base. CDR1 and CDR2, looked up from the germline V gene, are MNHEY and SVGAGI. V loses 6 bases, J loses 1 base, and the germline ends lie 13 bases apart. Broad study findings and their caveats: The authors noted that analyses of patient blood samples could not be reproduced because of sample limitations. Across multiple MHC alleles, vaccine-induced immune responses were seen in around 93% of patients. PBMC samples for TCRB deep sequencing were selected based on availability. Pseudoprogression appeared unrelated to alterations in the top peripheral T cell clonotypes detected by TCRB sequencing.

Library preparation employed the immunoSEQ multiplex PCR assay. Following the manufacturer's protocol, the hsTCRB Kit was used to amplify rearranged TCR beta chain sequences. TCRB libraries were sequenced on an Illumina MiSeq. The authors processed their data as follows. The proprietary platform of the kit vendor was used for demultiplexing, trimming and gene mapping. The table was pulled from immuneACCESS by TCRdb, which kept in-frame rearrangements only. Such tables lose some clones; where checked, under half of the loss comes from unresolved V genes, and the rest has no known cause. The DNA was the basis for D and trimming; V, J and clone size are from that table. The sample table holds tens of thousands of clones, of which around 92% were seen once. Over 0.6% of the sample lies in the top ten.

The sequence came from a woman between 50 and 59 years old with glioma. The source material was PBMCs, sampled from a glioma patient whose treatment included an IDH1 peptide vaccine. Recombination joined TRBV6-5 with TRBJ2-7; the D gene is possibly TRBD1, with 5 bases matching. The CDR3 in this case is CASSPPAGSYEQYF. The nucleotide sequence reads as follows: TGTGCCAGCAGCCCCCCAGCAGGGTCCTACGAGCAGTACTTC.